One sample yielded the 10 T cell receptor beta chains listed below, sequenced in a study of T cell repertoires in cytomegalovirus infection. TCRdb re-derived calls from the reads in MiXCR, one entry per CDR3 protein. Of just over 150,000 distinct CDR3 sequences listed, about a quarter are singletons. What was sequenced was PBMCs. These receptors all stem from a human donor in good health (CMV status not recorded). Some clones in this sample may be carry-over from other donors' samples.

In its sample, this clonotype was seen a few times. The V and J genes are TRBV15 and TRBJ2-5, with D tentatively TRBD1 (6 bases). The CDR3 is 14 residues long. Trimming left V 0 bases short and J 2 bases short, with 7 bases between. From germline, CDR1 is LNHNV and CDR2 YYDKDF (reference sequence). CDR3: CATSRDDRQETQYF. The CDR3 nucleotides are TGTGCCACCAGCAGAGATGACAGGCAAGAGACCCAGTACTTC.

This clonotype was found many times. The chain employs TRBV7-2 and TRBJ1-2, with 9 positions matching TRBD1. The CDR3 length is 15 residues. Germline CDR1 reads SGHTA; CDR2 reads FQGNSA. The J segment lost 4 bases and the V segment lost 3 bases, leaving 6 bases of the junction unmatched. The CDR3 sequence: CASSFPGTGTYGYTF. The CDR3 nucleotides read TGTGCCAGCAGCTTTCCCGGGACAGGGACCTATGGCTACACCTTC.

This clonotype has only a few counts. The chain is built from TRBV11-1 and TRBJ1-6, with D maybe TRBD1 (5 bases). The germline CDR1 and CDR2 sequences are SGHAT and FQDESV (reference sequence). This CDR3 region has 16 residues. Trimming shortened V by 5 bases and J by 9 bases, and 20 bases separated the two germline ends. CDR3 in amino acids: CASSPRDAYWGSPLHF. In nucleotides, the CDR3 is TGTGCCAGCAGCCCCCGGGACGCCTATTGGGGTTCACCCCTCCACTTT. Using reference TRBV11-1 and TRBJ1-6 for the parts outside the CDR3, the full variable domain is EAEVAQSPRYKITEKSQAVAFWCDPISGHATLYWYRQILGQGPELLVQFQDESVVDDSQLPKDRFSAERLKGVDSTLKIQPAELGDSAMYLCASSPRDAYWGSPLHFGNGTRLTVT.

The rearrangement joins TRBV29-1 to TRBJ1-1, with D possibly TRBD1 on 6 matching bases. From germline, CDR1 is SQVTM and CDR2 ANQGSEA. The germline V and J ends were trimmed by 7 bases and 5 bases, with 17 bases remaining between them. This CDR3 has 13 residues. CDR3 DNA sequence: TGCAGCGCATCCACAGGGTCGGGGACTGAAGCTTTCTTT. Its protein product is CSASTGSGTEAFF.

This clonotype was seen only once. This rearrangement joins TRBV6-2 or TRBV6-3 to TRBJ1-2; 7 positions agree with TRBD1. Germline loops: CDR1 MNHEY, CDR2 SVGEGT. The CDR3 consists of 14 residues. With V trimmed by 6 bases and J by 0 bases, 4 bases remained unmatched. The CDR3 DNA sequence: TGTGCCAGCAGAACCGGGACAGCTAACTATGGCTACACCTTC. Encoded protein: CASRTGTANYGYTF.

The J gene is TRBJ1-1, the V gene TRBV18; D possibly corresponds to TRBD1 (5 bases). The V end lost 3 bases, the J end lost 0 bases, and 8 bases lay between the germline ends. CDR1 and CDR2 (germline): KGHSH, LQKENI. This CDR3 has 14 amino acids. CDR3 protein: CASSPQDMNTEAFF. The CDR3 DNA sequence: TGTGCCAGCTCACCTCAGGACATGAACACTGAAGCTTTCTTT.

V gene TRBV27 combines with J gene TRBJ2-3; the match to TRBD1 covers 7 bases. Trimming took 5 bases from V and 5 from J; bases not matched to a gene: 13. The V gene's germline CDR1 is MNHEY and CDR2 SMNVEV (reference sequence). CDR3 length equals 16 residues. CDR3 amino acids: CASSRAALTGKDTQYF. The CDR3 region has the DNA TGTGCCAGCAGTCGAGCGGCCCTGACAGGGAAAGATACGCAGTATTTT.

This clonotype was observed a few times. The genes are TRBV12-3 or TRBV12-4 and TRBJ2-3; the D gene is possibly TRBD2 (5 bases). The CDR3 has 15 residues. The V and J ends lost 3 bases and 4 bases respectively, with 14 bases between them. The CDR3 sequence is CASSFGLKGADTQYF. The DNA for the CDR3 is TGTGCCAGCAGTTTCGGACTCAAGGGAGCAGATACGCAGTATTTT.

This clonotype has a handful of counts. The gene calls are TRBV7-8 and TRBJ1-2; a weak D match, TRBD1 (5 bases). V lost 0 bases and J 8 bases, leaving 10 bases between the germline ends. The CDR3 runs 13 residues. The germline V gene encodes CDR1 SGHVS and CDR2 FQNEAQ. The CDR3 nucleotides are TGTGCCAGCAGCTTAGCGGGGGAGGAGGGCTACACCTTC. It is translated as CASSLAGEEGYTF.

The chain recombines TRBV5-6 with TRBJ2-1, with 7 bases fitting TRBD2. Germline CDR1 and CDR2: SGHDT and YYEEEE. The J segment lost 0 bases and the V segment lost 5 bases, leaving 8 bases of the junction unmatched. CDR3 length equals 16 residues. CDR3 nucleotide sequence: TGTGCCAGCAGGCCCGGGACTACTCTCTCCTACAATGAGCAGTTCTTC. This sequence encodes CASRPGTTLSYNEQFF.